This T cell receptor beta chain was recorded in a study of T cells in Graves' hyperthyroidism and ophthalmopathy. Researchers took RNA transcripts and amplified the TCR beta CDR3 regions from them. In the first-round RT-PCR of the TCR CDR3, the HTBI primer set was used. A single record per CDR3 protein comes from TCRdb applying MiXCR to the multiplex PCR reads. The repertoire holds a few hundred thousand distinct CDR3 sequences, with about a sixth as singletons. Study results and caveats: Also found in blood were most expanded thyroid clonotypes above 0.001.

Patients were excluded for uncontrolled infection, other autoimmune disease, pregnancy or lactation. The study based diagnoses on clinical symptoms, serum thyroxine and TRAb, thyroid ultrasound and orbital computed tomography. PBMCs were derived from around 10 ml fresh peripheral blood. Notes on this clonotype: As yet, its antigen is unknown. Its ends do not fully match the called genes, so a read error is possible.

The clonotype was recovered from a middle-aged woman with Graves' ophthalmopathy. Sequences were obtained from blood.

CDR3: CASGLGQGLGVPPYEQYF. CDR3 coding DNA: TGTGCCAGCGGCTTGGGACAGGGGTTGGGTGTTCCCCCCTACGAGCAGTACTTC. The chain carries TRBV5-1 and TRBJ2-7; 10 positions agree with TRBD1. The CDR3 totals 18 residues. Germline CDR1 and CDR2: SGHRS and YFSETQ.